Listed below are T cell receptor beta chains from one sample, sequenced in a study of blood T cell repertoires in COVID-19. Profiling relied on immunoSEQ multiplex PCR, and the TCRdb table lists in-frame clones only, not all of them. The sample shows approximately 160,000 clones, under 85% of them seen only once. Material: peripheral blood. These receptors all stem from a man between 65 and 85 years old who had recovered from COVID-19. Each CDR3 is given without its conserved first and last residue.

>TRBJ2-1|TRBV21-1|18
ASCAPLAGEVSKSYNEQF
>TRBJ2-5|TRBV21-1|12
ASRSDCKQETQY
>TRBJ2-5|TRBV5-1|12
ASSPQGARETQY
>TRBJ1-2|TRBV30|11
AWSIGGGYGYT
>TRBJ2-3|TRBV29-1|13
SVEMWGQTTDTQY
>TRBJ2-7|TRBV18|13
ASSPGRDTWHEQY
>TRBJ1-6|TRBV5-1|14
ASSLARQPGFSPLH
>TRBJ1-3|TRBV6-5|12
ASIQGVSGNTIY
>TRBJ2-1|TRBV7-9|17
ASSPHLNLRGPHNNEQF
>TRBJ1-1|TRBV3-1/TRBV3-2|12
ASSQGLVNTEAF
>TRBJ2-5|TRBV28|13
ASSTPGTAQETQY
>TRBJ2-1|TRBV7-9|14
ASRGPRTSFYNEQF
>TRBJ2-1|TRBV7-2|13
ASSSDRDSFNEQF
>TRBJ2-7|TRBV7-9|15
ASSLVFGTSGVYEQY
>TRBJ2-7|TRBV28|13
ASTTPGQGSYEQY
>TRBJ1-1|TRBV7-2|10
ATYTGNTEAF
>TRBJ2-6|TRBV3-1/TRBV3-2|10
ASSHSTGVLT
>TRBJ1-2|TRBV20-1|9
SATGTYGYT
>TRBJ2-7|TRBV2|10
ASGGDFHEQY
>TRBJ1-2|TRBV7-2|13
ASSFGTGINYGYT
>TRBJ2-3|TRBV7-2|14
ASSPGDRGLTDTQY
>TRBJ1-2|TRBV6-5|11
ASSYSVQTGYT
>TRBJ2-3|TRBV2|13
ASSLGQGARDTQY
>TRBJ2-7|TRBV19|12
ASSSGRASYEQY
>TRBJ2-7|TRBV29-1|12
SVSPTSTGGEQY
>TRBJ2-5|TRBV5-1|12
ASTKGADQETQY
>TRBJ2-2|TRBV7-9|12
ASVFSGGTGELF
>TRBJ1-2|TRBV6-1|12
ASSEFVQAYGYT
>TRBJ1-1|TRBV7-2|14
ASSFLLAFAGTEAF
>TRBJ2-1|TRBV7-2|13
ASSPSGRAWNEQF
>TRBJ1-1|TRBV5-1|13
ASSITGYVGTEAF
>TRBJ2-1|TRBV27|13
ASNPLGPTYNEQF
>TRBJ1-6|TRBV28|10
ASSFFNSPLH
>TRBJ2-3|TRBV6-1|14
ASSETTGFFEDTQY
>TRBJ1-1|TRBV19|12
ASSAVDWRTEAF
>TRBJ2-2|TRBV19|11
ASIRGMGGELF
>TRBJ1-1|TRBV6-6|12
ASRQGETNTEAF
>TRBJ1-3|TRBV11-2|13
ASSAPGQGRNTIY
>TRBJ2-2|TRBV3-1/TRBV3-2|11
ASSPSGRGELF
>TRBJ2-7|TRBV11-2|13
ASSFSGTGHLEQY
>TRBJ1-2|TRBV6-5|13
ASSFSGTGGGGYT
>TRBJ2-1|TRBV2|13
ASSPYGGARNEQF
>TRBJ2-1|TRBV3-1/TRBV3-2|13
ASSLGTSLRVEQF
>TRBJ2-7|TRBV10-1|13
ASSDGRAGDDEQY
>TRBJ2-2|TRBV19|12
ASSMGSPTGELF
>TRBJ2-3|TRBV24-1|12
ATSAAGSTDTQY
>TRBJ2-7|TRBV6-5|12
ASGHTLENQEQY
>TRBJ2-1|TRBV19|12
ASNPSGSFGEQF
>TRBJ2-7|TRBV2|13
ASSAQDRETYEQY